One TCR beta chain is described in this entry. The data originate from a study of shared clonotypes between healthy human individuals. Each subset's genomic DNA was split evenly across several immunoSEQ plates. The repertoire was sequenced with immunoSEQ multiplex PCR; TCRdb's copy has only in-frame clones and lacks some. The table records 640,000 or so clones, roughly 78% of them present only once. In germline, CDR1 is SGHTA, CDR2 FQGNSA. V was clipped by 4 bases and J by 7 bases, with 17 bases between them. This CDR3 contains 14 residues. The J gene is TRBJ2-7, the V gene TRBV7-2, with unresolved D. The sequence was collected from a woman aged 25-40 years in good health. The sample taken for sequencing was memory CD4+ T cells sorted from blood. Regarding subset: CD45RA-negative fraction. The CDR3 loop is CASSSRTVSVEQYF. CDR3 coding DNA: TGTGCCAGCAGCTCTAGGACGGTTTCAGTTGAGCAGTACTTC.